These 23 T cell receptor beta chains were all obtained from the same sample, sequenced in a study of human T cells and chemical hapten exposure. TCRdb itself ran the RACE reads through MiXCR, one entry per CDR3 protein. The repertoire holds 200,000 to 300,000 distinct CDR3 sequences, about 9% seen once, with 2% to 3% in the top ten. The time point was: pre-sensitization, week 0. Treatment defined: therapeutic diphenylcyclopropenone sensitization with weekly scalp DPC. Sequencing used whole blood, obtained in connection with sensitization to the hapten diphenylcyclopropenone (DPC). Source of these receptors: a woman in her forties with alopecia areata. Some clones in this sample may be carry-over from other donors' samples.

V gene TRBV10-3 combines with J gene TRBJ2-2; D uncertain. V was trimmed by 3 bases and J by 0 bases, leaving 8 bases between them. The germline CDR1 and CDR2 sequences are ENHRY and SYGVKD. There are 15 residues in the CDR3. The CDR3 DNA follows: TGTGCCATCAGTGAAGCACAGACGAACACCGGGGAGCTGTTTTTT. Residues: CAISEAQTNTGELFF.

This clonotype showed up just a few times. CDR3: CSVAGRTSGSSSETQYF. The CDR3 DNA sequence: TGCAGCGTTGCCGGGAGGACTAGCGGGAGTTCATCGGAGACCCAGTACTTC. The rearrangement links TRBV29-1 to TRBJ2-5; 13 positions match TRBD2. Germline loops: CDR1 SQVTM, CDR2 ANQGSEA. V gave up 4 bases and J gave up 5 bases; unmatched junction bases: 13. This CDR3 comprises 17 residues.

This clonotype has only a few counts. V is TRBV3-1 and J is TRBJ1-1, with D perhaps TRBD1 (5 bases). The germline V gene encodes CDR1 LGHDT and CDR2 YNNKEL (reference sequence). This CDR3 has 14 residues. Trimming took 2 bases from V and 1 from J, leaving 8 bases between them. CDR3 sequence: CASSQPDRNTEAFF. For the CDR3, the DNA is TGTGCCAGCAGCCAACCAGACAGGAACACTGAAGCTTTCTTT.

This rearrangement joins TRBV5-6 to TRBJ1-2; D call uncertain. CDR1 SGHDT and CDR2 YYEEEE come from the germline V gene. V was pared by 0 bases and J by 5 bases, with 11 bases between. This CDR3 is built from 14 residues. The CDR3 loop reads CASSLGHSSYGYTF. The CDR3 nucleotides are TGTGCCAGCAGCTTGGGTCACAGCTCGTATGGCTACACCTTC.

The chain carries TRBV20-1 and TRBJ2-3; perhaps TRBD1 as D (6 bases). This CDR3 region has 15 residues. Germline V lookup: CDR1 DFQATT, CDR2 SNEGSKA (reference sequence). The ends were cut back, 5 bases at V and 2 bases at J, with 17 bases in the middle. The CDR3 here is CSAWDGTQDTDTQYF. The CDR3, as DNA: TGCAGTGCTTGGGATGGGACACAGGACACAGATACGCAGTATTTT.

This clonotype was picked up many times. The chain carries TRBV5-5 and TRBJ1-2; D is unclear. The CDR3 sequence is 12 residues long. Germline-derived CDR1 and CDR2 are SGHKS and YYEKEE (reference sequence). V was clipped by 0 bases and J by 5 bases, with 5 bases between them. CDR3 protein: CASSLDWYGYTF. The CDR3 DNA follows: TGTGCCAGCAGCTTGGATTGGTATGGCTACACCTTC.

The table lists this clonotype with a few counts. The rearrangement links TRBV6-5 to TRBJ2-7; D uncertain. This CDR3 has 16 residues. V dropped 4 bases and J dropped 0 bases, with 16 bases sitting between them. Per germline, CDR1 MNHEY and CDR2 SVGAGI. The CDR3 DNA is TGTGCCAGCAGTTTCTCAGTCTCGAGGAGCTCCTACGAGCAGTACTTC. Residues: CASSFSVSRSSYEQYF.

This clonotype was counted a few times. The chain carries TRBV24-1 and TRBJ2-2; D may correspond to TRBD1 or TRBD2 (6 bases each). Germline V gene sequence: CDR1 KGHDR, CDR2 SFDVKD. Trimming pared 4 bases from V and 6 bases from J, leaving 20 bases between. The CDR3 spans 17 residues. The DNA for the CDR3 is TGTGCCACCAGTGACCCAACAGGGAGGTTGGCGTCCGGGGAGCTGTTTTTT. Residues: CATSDPTGRLASGELFF.

The table lists this clonotype with many counts. This sequence joins TRBV10-3 and TRBJ1-2; D is perhaps TRBD1 (5 bases). Germline assignment: CDR1 ENHRY and CDR2 SYGVKD. The CDR3 extends over 12 amino acids. Trimming pared 6 bases from V and 8 bases from J, leaving 13 bases between. The DNA for the CDR3 is TGTGCCATCAGCGCGCGGGACGGGGGCTACACCTTC. Amino acid sequence: CAISARDGGYTF.

This clonotype occurred a few times. This rearrangement joins TRBV15 to TRBJ2-7; D gene uncertain. CDR3 length: 15 amino acids. Trimming shortened V by 2 bases and J by 3 bases, and 14 bases separated the two germline ends. The germline CDR1 and CDR2 sequences are LNHNV and YYDKDF (reference sequence). The CDR3 sequence is CATSRLLGPGYEQYF. The CDR3 DNA is TGTGCCACCAGCAGACTTTTAGGGCCGGGCTACGAGCAGTACTTC.

The rearrangement links TRBV12-3 or TRBV12-4 to TRBJ1-2; no reliable D call. This CDR3 is 15 amino acids long. V was shortened by 4 bases and J by 0 bases, with 12 bases between the two germline ends. This CDR3 is CASSSRTVANYGYTF. CDR3 DNA: TGTGCCAGCAGTTCCCGGACCGTAGCTAACTATGGCTACACCTTC.

The genes are TRBV11-2 and TRBJ2-5, with a weak D call TRBD1 (5 bases). There are 15 residues in the CDR3. CDR1 is SGHAT and CDR2 is FQNNGV in the germline V gene. Between the trimmed V and J ends, which lost 3 bases and 5 bases, there was a span of 16 bases. CDR3 sequence reads: CASSLALTGRETQYF. DNA of the CDR3: TGTGCCAGCAGCTTGGCCCTAACAGGACGGGAGACCCAGTACTTC.

The chain employs TRBV29-1 and TRBJ2-7, with D perhaps TRBD2 (6 bases). V lost 0 bases and J 5 bases, leaving 8 bases between the germline ends. Germline CDR1 reads SQVTM; CDR2 reads ANQGSEA. The CDR3 extends over 12 amino acids. The CDR3, as DNA: TGCAGCGTTGAAGATCGGAGGGACGAGCAGTACTTC. It specifies CSVEDRRDEQYF.

This clonotype was found a few times. The genes are TRBV28 and TRBJ2-2; TRBD2 aligns across 10 bases. Germline V CDR1 and CDR2: MDHEN, SYDVKM. The CDR3 consists of 16 residues. V lost 6 bases and J lost 2; bases outside the gene matches: 6. The CDR3 bases are TGTGCCAGCAGCCAAGGACTAGCGGTTAACACCGGGGAGCTGTTTTTT. Translated, it gives CASSQGLAVNTGELFF. Combining the CDR3 with reference TRBV28 and TRBJ2-2 gives the whole variable domain DVKVTQSSRYLVKRTGEKVFLECVQDMDHENMFWYRQDPGLGLRLIYFSYDVKMKEKGDIPEGYSVSREKKERFSLILESASTNQTSMYLCASSQGLAVNTGELFFGEGSRLTVL.

In this sample, this clonotype turned up a few times. The chain recombines TRBV20-1 with TRBJ2-1, with D possibly being TRBD1 (6 bases). CDR3 length: 11 residues. V was pared by 7 bases and J by 7 bases, with 11 bases between. The V gene's germline CDR1 is DFQATT and CDR2 SNEGSKA (reference sequence). CDR3 sequence: CSEYRVNEQFF. In nucleotides, the CDR3 is TGCAGTGAGTACAGGGTAAATGAGCAGTTCTTC.

This chain uses TRBV24-1 with TRBJ2-1; 7 bases are a match to TRBD1. Per germline, CDR1 KGHDR and CDR2 SFDVKD. V lost 4 bases to trimming and J lost 10 bases; unmatched junction nucleotides: 9. The CDR3 extends over 14 amino acids. The CDR3 nucleotides read TGTGCCACCAGTGACCATAACTTGGACAGGGAGCAGTTCTTC. As protein: CATSDHNLDREQFF.

The chain joins TRBV12-3 or TRBV12-4 to TRBJ1-1; D not resolved. The CDR3 sequence is 14 residues long. With 3 bases removed from V and 4 bases from J, the gap between germline ends came to 12 bases. The CDR3, as DNA: TGTGCCAGCAGTTTTGTGCCGCCTGCCACTGAAGCTTTCTTT. It encodes CASSFVPPATEAFF.

This clonotype was seen only a few times. The rearrangement joins TRBV2 to TRBJ2-7; no definite D call. Germline V gene data show CDR1 as SNHLY and CDR2 as FYNNEI. The CDR3 totals 13 residues. Trimming removed 6 bases from V and 3 bases from J, with 12 bases in between. The CDR3 nucleotides read TGTGCCAGCAGGCCTGGACCCAACTACGAGCAGTACTTC. Translated, it gives CASRPGPNYEQYF.

The J gene is TRBJ2-5, the V gene TRBV10-3; D unresolved. There are 14 residues in the CDR3. In germline, CDR1 is ENHRY, CDR2 SYGVKD. The ends were cut back, 9 bases at V and 2 bases at J, with 16 bases in the middle. The CDR3 region is CAISSRSTQETQYF. CDR3 DNA: TGTGCCATTTCTTCCCGTTCCACTCAAGAGACCCAGTACTTC.

This clonotype was observed a few times. CDR3 residues: CASSGRLAITDTQYF. CDR3 nucleotides: TGTGCCAGCTCAGGCAGACTAGCTATCACAGATACGCAGTATTTT. The genes are TRBV18 and TRBJ2-3, with 7 positions matching TRBD2. V trimming: 5 bases; J trimming: 2 bases; junction bases outside the gene matches: 7. This CDR3 has 15 residues. Germline V gene sequence: CDR1 KGHSH, CDR2 LQKENI. The full variable domain, its missing parts supplied by reference TRBV18 and TRBJ2-3, is NAGVMQNPRHLVRRRGQEARLRCSPMKGHSHVYWYRQLPEEGLKFMVYLQKENIIDESGMPKERFSAEFPKEGPSILRIQQVVRGDSAAYFCASSGRLAITDTQYFGPGTRLTVL.

There are many counts of this clonotype. V usage is TRBV12-3 or TRBV12-4 and J usage is TRBJ2-1; a weak D match, TRBD2 (6 bases). V gave up 3 bases and J gave up 9 bases, with 12 bases separating them. The CDR3 contains 13 residues. The CDR3 DNA is TGTGCCAGCAGTTTTGGGGGGAATGGTGAGCAGTTCTTC. Translating gives CASSFGGNGEQFF.

The V call is TRBV27, the J call TRBJ2-1; 9 bases align to TRBD1. The CDR3 is made up of 16 amino acids. Germline V gene sequence: CDR1 MNHEY, CDR2 SMNVEV (reference sequence). V was pared by 8 bases and J by 6 bases, with 14 bases of the junction left unmatched. The CDR3 here is CASGHPGTGIPNEQFF. CDR3 sequence (DNA): TGTGCCAGCGGACACCCCGGGACAGGGATACCCAATGAGCAGTTCTTC.

The sample holds many counts of this clonotype. The rearrangement uses TRBV20-1 and TRBJ2-1; D is possibly TRBD2 (5 bases). Trimming removed 4 bases from V and 0 bases from J, with 10 bases in between. Germline V gene sequence: CDR1 DFQATT, CDR2 SNEGSKA (reference sequence). This CDR3 is built from 14 residues. The CDR3 protein is CSAIGVSSYNEQFF. The CDR3 coding sequence is TGCAGTGCTATCGGGGTGAGCTCCTACAATGAGCAGTTCTTC.